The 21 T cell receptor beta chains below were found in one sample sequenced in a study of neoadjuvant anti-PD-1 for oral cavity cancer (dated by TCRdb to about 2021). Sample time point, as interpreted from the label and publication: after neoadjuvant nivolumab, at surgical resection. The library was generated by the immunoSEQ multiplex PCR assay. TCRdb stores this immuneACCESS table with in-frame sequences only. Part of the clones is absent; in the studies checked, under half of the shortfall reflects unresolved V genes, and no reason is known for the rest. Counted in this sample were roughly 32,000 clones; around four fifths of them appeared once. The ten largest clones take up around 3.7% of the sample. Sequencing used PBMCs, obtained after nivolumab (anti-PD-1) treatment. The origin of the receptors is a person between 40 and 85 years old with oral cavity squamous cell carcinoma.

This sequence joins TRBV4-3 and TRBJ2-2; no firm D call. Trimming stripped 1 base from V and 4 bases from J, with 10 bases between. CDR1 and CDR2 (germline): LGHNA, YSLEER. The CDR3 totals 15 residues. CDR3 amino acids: CASSQGRSVTGELFF. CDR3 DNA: TGCGCCAGCAGCCAAGGGCGGTCGGTCACCGGGGAGCTGTTTTTT.

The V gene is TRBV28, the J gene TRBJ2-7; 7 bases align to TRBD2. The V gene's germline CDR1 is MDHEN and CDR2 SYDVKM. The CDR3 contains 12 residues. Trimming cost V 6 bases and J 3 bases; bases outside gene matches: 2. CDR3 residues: CASSRDYYEQYF. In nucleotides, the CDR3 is TGTGCCAGCAGCAGGGACTACTACGAGCAGTACTTC.

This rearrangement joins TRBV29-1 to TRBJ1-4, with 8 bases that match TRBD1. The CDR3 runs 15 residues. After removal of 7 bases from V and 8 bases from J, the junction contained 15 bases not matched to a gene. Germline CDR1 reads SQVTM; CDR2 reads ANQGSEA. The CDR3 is CSAAQTGVDSEKLFF. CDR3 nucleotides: TGCAGCGCCGCGCAGACAGGGGTGGATAGCGAAAAACTGTTTTTT.

In DNA, the CDR3 is TGTGCCAGCAGCTTAGCCCGGGGGCCTCCCCTCCACTTT. This encodes CASSLARGPPLHF. The genes are TRBV7-9 and TRBJ1-6, with D tentatively TRBD1 (6 bases). This CDR3 contains 13 residues. CDR1 SEHNR and CDR2 FQNEAQ come from the germline V gene (reference sequence). V lost 0 bases and J lost 13, with 10 bases in between.

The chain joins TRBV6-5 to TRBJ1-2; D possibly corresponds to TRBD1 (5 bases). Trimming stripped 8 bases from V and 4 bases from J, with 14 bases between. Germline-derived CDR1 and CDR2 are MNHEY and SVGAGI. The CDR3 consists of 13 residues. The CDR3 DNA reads TGTGCCAGCTCTAAATCGGGGGGCTATGGCTACACCTTC. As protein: CASSKSGGYGYTF.

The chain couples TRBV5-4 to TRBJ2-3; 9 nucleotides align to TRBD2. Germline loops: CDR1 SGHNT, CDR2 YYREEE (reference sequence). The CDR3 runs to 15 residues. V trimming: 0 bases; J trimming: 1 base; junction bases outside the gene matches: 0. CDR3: CASSLGGRGTDTQYF. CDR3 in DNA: TGTGCCAGCAGCTTGGGCGGGAGGGGCACAGATACGCAGTATTTT.

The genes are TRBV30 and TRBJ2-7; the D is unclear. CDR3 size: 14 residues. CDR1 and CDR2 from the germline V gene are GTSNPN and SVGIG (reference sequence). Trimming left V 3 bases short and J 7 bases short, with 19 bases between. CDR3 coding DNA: TGTGCCTGGAGGCCCGGCCAGGCCCCCGGGGAGCAGTACTTC. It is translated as CAWRPGQAPGEQYF. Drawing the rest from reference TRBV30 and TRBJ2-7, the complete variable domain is SQTIHQWPATLVQPVGSPLSLECTVEGTSNPNLYWYRQAAGRGLQLLFYSVGIGQISSEVPQNLSASRPQDRQFILSSKKLLLSDSGFYLCAWRPGQAPGEQYFGPGTRLTVT.

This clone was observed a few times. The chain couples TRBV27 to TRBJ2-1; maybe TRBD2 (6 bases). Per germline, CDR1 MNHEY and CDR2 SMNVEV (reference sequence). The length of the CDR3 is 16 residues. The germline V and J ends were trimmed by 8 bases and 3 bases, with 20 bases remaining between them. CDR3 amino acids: CASFSRRPDYYNEQFF. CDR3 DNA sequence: TGTGCCAGCTTCTCCCGCCGTCCGGACTACTACAATGAGCAGTTCTTC.

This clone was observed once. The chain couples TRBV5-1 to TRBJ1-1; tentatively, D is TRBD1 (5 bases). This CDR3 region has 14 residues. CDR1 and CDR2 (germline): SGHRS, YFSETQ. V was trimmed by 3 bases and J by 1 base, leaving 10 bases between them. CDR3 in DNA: TGCGCCAGCAGCTCCTCCAGGGAGAACACTGAAGCTTTCTTT. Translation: CASSSSRENTEAFF.

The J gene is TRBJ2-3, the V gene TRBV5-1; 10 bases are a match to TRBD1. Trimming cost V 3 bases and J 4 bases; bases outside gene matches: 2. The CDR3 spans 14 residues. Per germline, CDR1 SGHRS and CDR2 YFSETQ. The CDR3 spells CASSSGTGADTQYF. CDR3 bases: TGCGCCAGCAGCTCCGGGACAGGGGCAGATACGCAGTATTTT.

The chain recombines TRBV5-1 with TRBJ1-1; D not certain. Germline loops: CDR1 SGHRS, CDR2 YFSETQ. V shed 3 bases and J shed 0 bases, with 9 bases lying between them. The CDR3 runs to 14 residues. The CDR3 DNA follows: TGCGCCAGCAGCTCGAAGACGGTGAACACTGAAGCTTTCTTT. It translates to CASSSKTVNTEAFF.

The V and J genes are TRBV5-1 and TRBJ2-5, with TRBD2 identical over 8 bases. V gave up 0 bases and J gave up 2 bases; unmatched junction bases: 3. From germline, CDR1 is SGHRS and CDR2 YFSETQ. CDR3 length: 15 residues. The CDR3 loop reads CASSLEAGVQETQYF. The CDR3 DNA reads TGCGCCAGCAGCTTGGAAGCGGGGGTTCAAGAGACCCAGTACTTC.

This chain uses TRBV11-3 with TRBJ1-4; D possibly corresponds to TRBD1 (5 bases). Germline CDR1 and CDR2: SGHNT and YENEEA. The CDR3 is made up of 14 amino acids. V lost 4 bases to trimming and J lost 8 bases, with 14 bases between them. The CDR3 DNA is TGTGCCAGCAGCTCGTCCCGGGACGGAGAAAAACTGTTTTTT. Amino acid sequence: CASSSSRDGEKLFF. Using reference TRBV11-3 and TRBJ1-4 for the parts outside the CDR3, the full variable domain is EAGVVQSPRYKIIEKKQPVAFWCNPISGHNTLYWYLQNLGQGPELLIRYENEEAVDDSQLPKDRFSAERLKGVDSTLKIQPAELGDSAVYLCASSSSRDGEKLFFGSGTQLSVL.

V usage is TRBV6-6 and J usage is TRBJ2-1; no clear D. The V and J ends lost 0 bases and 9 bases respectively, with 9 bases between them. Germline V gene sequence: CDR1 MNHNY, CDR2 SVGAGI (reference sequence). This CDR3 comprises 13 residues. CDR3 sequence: CASSYSAVVEQFF. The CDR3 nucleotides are TGTGCCAGCAGTTACTCCGCGGTCGTTGAGCAGTTCTTC.

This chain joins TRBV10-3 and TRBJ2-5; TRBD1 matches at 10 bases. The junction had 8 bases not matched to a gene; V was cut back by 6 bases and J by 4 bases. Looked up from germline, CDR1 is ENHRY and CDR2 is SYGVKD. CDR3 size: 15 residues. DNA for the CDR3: TGTGCCATCAGCCAGGCGGGACAGGGGAGAGAGACCCAGTACTTC. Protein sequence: CAISQAGQGRETQYF.

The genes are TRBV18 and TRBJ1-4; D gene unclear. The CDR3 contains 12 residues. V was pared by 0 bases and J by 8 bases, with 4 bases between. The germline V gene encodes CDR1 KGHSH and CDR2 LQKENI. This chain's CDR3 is CASSPPEEKLFF. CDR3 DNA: TGTGCCAGCTCACCACCCGAAGAAAAACTGTTTTTT.

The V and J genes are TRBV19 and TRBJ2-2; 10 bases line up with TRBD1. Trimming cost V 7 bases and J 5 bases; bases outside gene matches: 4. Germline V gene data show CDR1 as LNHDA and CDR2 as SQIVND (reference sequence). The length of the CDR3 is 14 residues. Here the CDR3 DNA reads TGTGCCAGTAAAGGGACAGGGGCGACCGGGGAGCTGTTTTTT. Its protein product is CASKGTGATGELFF.

In DNA, the CDR3 is TGTGCCAGCACTCCCGGGACCAGTGGTCGAGAGACCCAGTACTTC. Its translation: CASTPGTSGRETQYF. The rearrangement uses TRBV7-2 and TRBJ2-5; D may match TRBD1 or TRBD2 (5 bases each). Germline lookup yields CDR1 SGHTA and CDR2 FQGNSA. This CDR3 has 15 residues. Trimming pared 7 bases from V and 4 bases from J, leaving 19 bases between.

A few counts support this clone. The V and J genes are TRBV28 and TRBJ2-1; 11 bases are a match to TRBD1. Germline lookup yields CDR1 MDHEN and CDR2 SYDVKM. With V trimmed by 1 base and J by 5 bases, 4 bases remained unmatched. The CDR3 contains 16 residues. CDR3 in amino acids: CASSLSGTGGDNEQFF. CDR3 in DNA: TGTGCCAGCAGTTTATCTGGGACAGGGGGGGACAATGAGCAGTTCTTC.

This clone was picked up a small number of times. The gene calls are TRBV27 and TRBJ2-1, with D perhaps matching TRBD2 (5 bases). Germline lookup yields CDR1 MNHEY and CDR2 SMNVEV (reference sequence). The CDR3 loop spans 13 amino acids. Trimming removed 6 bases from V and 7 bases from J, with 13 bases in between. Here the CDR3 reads CASSFTGVNEQFF. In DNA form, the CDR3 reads TGTGCCAGCAGCTTTACCGGGGTGAATGAGCAGTTCTTC.

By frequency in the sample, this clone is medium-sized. CDR3 nucleotide sequence: TGTGCCAGCAGCTGGACCCGGGACGTCCCTAGCACAGATACGCAGTATTTT. Its translation: CASSWTRDVPSTDTQYF. The chain recombines TRBV5-8 with TRBJ2-3; D is possibly TRBD1 or TRBD2 (5 bases each). Between the trimmed V and J ends, which lost 3 bases and 0 bases, there was a span of 17 bases. The CDR3 length is 17 residues. The germline V gene has CDR1 SGHTS and CDR2 YDEGEE. Combining the CDR3 with reference TRBV5-8 and TRBJ2-3 gives the whole variable domain EAGVTQSPTHLIKTRGQQATLRCSPISGHTSVYWYQQALGLGLQFLLWYDEGEERNRGNFPPRFSGRQFPNYSSELNVNALELEDSALYLCASSWTRDVPSTDTQYFGPGTRLTVL.